A single sample is the source of the 5 T cell receptor beta chains below, sequenced in a study of blood T cell repertoires in COVID-19. Only in-frame clones appear in the TCRdb table, and some are missing; sequencing was by immunoSEQ multiplex PCR. The table includes around 190,000 clones, 80% to 90% detected once. The specimen sequenced was peripheral blood. The origin of the receptors is a man aged 18 to 30 who had recovered from COVID-19.

A single count supports this clone. The chain has TRBV19 and TRBJ2-7; 7 bases map to TRBD1. Losses at the gene ends were 4 bases for V and 5 bases for J; bases not matched to a gene: 8. Germline CDR1 and CDR2: LNHDA and SQIVND (reference sequence). This CDR3 is built from 14 residues. CDR3 bases: TGTGCCAGTAGTAGGGGACAGCCTAACCACGAGCAGTACTTC. Translated: CASSRGQPNHEQYF. The variable domain in full, with the rest retrieved from reference TRBV19 and TRBJ2-7, is DGGITQSPKYLFRKEGQNVTLSCEQNLNHDAMYWYRQDPGQGLRLIYYSQIVNDFQKGDIAEGYSVSREKKESFPLTVTSAQKNPTAFYLCASSRGQPNHEQYFGPGTRLTVT.

CDR3 sequence reads: CASRSLDRELTEAFF. CDR3 sequence (DNA): TGTGCCAGTAGATCTTTAGACAGGGAGCTCACTGAAGCTTTCTTT. The V and J genes are TRBV19 and TRBJ1-1; 7 bases agree with TRBD1. Trimming cost V 6 bases and J 4 bases; bases outside gene matches: 11. This CDR3 is built from 15 residues. CDR1 is LNHDA, CDR2 SQIVND, per germline (reference sequence).

This clone has only one observation. This chain joins TRBV10-2 and TRBJ2-6, with 8 bases fitting TRBD1. This CDR3 is 18 amino acids long. Germline CDR1 reads WSHSY; CDR2 reads SAAADI. The junction had 4 bases not matched to a gene; V was cut back by 0 bases and J by 0 bases. CDR3 residues: CASSESRDRISGANVLTF. The CDR3 DNA is TGCGCCAGCAGTGAGTCTCGGGACAGGATCTCTGGGGCCAACGTCCTGACTTTC.

V gene TRBV6-2 or TRBV6-3 combines with J gene TRBJ1-5; TRBD1 matches at 8 bases. The CDR3 has 13 residues. V gave up 6 bases and J gave up 7 bases; unmatched junction bases: 5. CDR1 is MNHEY, CDR2 SVGEGT, per germline. DNA of the CDR3: TGTGCCAGCAGCAGGGGGCACGGGCAGCCCCAGCATTTT. It codes for CASSRGHGQPQHF.

The V and J genes are TRBV7-8 and TRBJ1-1, with TRBD1 matching 7 bases. The CDR3 runs to 14 residues. V lost 1 base to trimming and J lost 5 bases; unmatched junction nucleotides: 4. Germline V gene data show CDR1 as SGHVS and CDR2 as FQNEAQ. CDR3 amino acids: CASSLGQGETEAFF. As DNA, the CDR3 is TGTGCCAGCAGCTTAGGACAGGGAGAAACTGAAGCTTTCTTT.